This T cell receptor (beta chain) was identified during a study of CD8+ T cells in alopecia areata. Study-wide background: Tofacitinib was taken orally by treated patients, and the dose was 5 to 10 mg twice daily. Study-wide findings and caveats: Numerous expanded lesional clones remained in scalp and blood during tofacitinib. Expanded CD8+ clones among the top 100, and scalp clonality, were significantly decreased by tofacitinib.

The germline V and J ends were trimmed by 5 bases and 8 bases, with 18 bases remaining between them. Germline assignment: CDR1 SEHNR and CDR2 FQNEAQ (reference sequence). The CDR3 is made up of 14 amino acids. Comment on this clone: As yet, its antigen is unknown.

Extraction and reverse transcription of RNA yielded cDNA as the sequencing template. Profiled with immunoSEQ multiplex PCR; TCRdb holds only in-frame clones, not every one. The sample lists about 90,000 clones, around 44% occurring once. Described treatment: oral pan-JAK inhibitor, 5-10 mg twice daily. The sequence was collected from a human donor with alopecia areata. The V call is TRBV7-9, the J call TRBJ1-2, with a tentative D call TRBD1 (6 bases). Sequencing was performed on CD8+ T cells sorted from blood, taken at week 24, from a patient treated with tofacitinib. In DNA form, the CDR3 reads TGTGCCAGCAGCCCAAACCGGGGGGCGTCGGGCTACACCTTC. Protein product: CASSPNRGASGYTF.